This T cell receptor (beta chain) was retrieved from a study of shared clonotypes between healthy human individuals. The ends were cut back, 4 bases at V and 0 bases at J, with 8 bases in the middle. The CDR3 extends over 14 amino acids. The germline gives CDR1 SGHNT, CDR2 YYREEE (reference sequence). Deep-level assay runs were performed. Every immunoSEQ plate was one replicate of a subset's evenly spread DNA. Data came from immunoSEQ multiplex PCR; TCRdb stores just in-frame clones and leaves some out. The table includes over a million clones, approximately 80% detected once. Of note for this clone: The target antigen is unknown.

Into CD45RA+ naive and CD45RA-negative memory subsets, the CD4+ cells were split. Study-level findings and limits: Roughly 4.6% of naive CD4 clonotypes were common to a few donors.

The chain recombines TRBV5-4 with TRBJ1-3; D gene ambiguous. Sequencing input: memory CD4+ T cells from PBMCs. Subset defined: CD45RA-negative fraction. The origin of this receptor is a man aged 18 to 30 in good health. Some clones in this sample may be carry-over from other donors' samples. CDR3 sequence reads: CASSPGSSGNTIYF. CDR3 nucleotides: TGTGCCAGCAGCCCCGGGAGCTCTGGAAACACCATATATTTT.